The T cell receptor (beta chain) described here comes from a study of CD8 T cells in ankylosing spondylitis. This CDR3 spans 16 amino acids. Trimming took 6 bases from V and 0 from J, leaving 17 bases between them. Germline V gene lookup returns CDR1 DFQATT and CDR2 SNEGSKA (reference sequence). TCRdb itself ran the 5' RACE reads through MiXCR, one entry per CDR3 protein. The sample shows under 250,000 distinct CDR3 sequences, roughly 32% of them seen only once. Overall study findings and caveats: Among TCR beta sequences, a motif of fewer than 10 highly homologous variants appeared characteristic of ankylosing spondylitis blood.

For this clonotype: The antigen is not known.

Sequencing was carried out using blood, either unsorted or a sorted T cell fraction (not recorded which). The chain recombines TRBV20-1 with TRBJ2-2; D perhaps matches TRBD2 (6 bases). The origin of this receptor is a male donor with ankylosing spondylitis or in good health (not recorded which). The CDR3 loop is CSAPLGGWSNTGELFF. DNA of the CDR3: TGCAGTGCACCCCTAGGAGGGTGGTCGAACACCGGGGAGCTGTTTTTT.